A selection of T cell receptor beta chains follows, all from one sample in a study of beta chain features in type 1 diabetes. The table came from immunoSEQ multiplex PCR; TCRdb's copy has only in-frame clones and leaves some out. The sample contains more than 250,000 clones, more than 13% of which appear only once. Sequenced material: naive CD4+ T cells from blood. Receptors were obtained from a man aged 30 to 45 with type 1 diabetes. Both conserved end residues are part of each CDR3. A D gene is named only where the DNA matches it firmly. Clone size, where shown, is once, few, many, or a class for clones that have expanded.

D gene	clone size	J gene	V gene	CDR3 DNA	CDR3 protein
NA	NA	TRBJ2-7	TRBV7-9	TGTGCCAGCAGCCCCGCGGTCTCCTACGAGCAGTACTTC	CASSPAVSYEQYF
NA	NA	TRBJ2-7	TRBV4-3	TGCGCCAGCAGCCAAGATGTGGCCTCCCAGGCCTACGAGCAGTACTTC	CASSQDVASQAYEQYF
NA	few	TRBJ2-1	TRBV6-1	TGTGCCAGCAGTGCCGTAGGGAGACCCTACAATGAGCAGTTCTTC	CASSAVGRPYNEQFF
NA	few	TRBJ1-1	TRBV5-1	TGCGCCAGCAGTCCTCTCCGGGAGACCGGCGCTTTCTTT	CASSPLRETGAFF
NA	few	TRBJ2-5	TRBV7-3	TGTGCCAGCAGCTTAAACGACAGAGTGAAAGAGACCCAGTACTTC	CASSLNDRVKETQYF
TRBD2	few	TRBJ2-7	TRBV5-1	TGCGCCAGCAGCTTGGAGGGGGGACTAGGGGCCATCTACGAGCAGTACTTC	CASSLEGGLGAIYEQYF
NA	few	TRBJ2-5	TRBV5-1	TGCGCCAGCAGCACGGGGACTTTGGAAGAGACCCAGTACTTC	CASSTGTLEETQYF
TRBD1	NA	TRBJ1-2	TRBV7-9	TGTGCCAGCAGCCCGGGACAGGGGAGAGGCTATGGCTACACCTTC	CASSPGQGRGYGYTF
TRBD1	few	TRBJ1-2	TRBV28	TGTGCCAGCAGTTCGGGACAGGGGACTAACTATGGCTACACCTTC	CASSSGQGTNYGYTF
NA	few	TRBJ2-3	TRBV5-4	TGTGCCAGCAGCTTGGGCTCCGGAGCAGATACGCAGTATTTT	CASSLGSGADTQYF
NA	few	TRBJ1-1	TRBV6-1	TGTGCCAGCAGTGAAACGTCGTCACTAGAAGCTTTCTTT	CASSETSSLEAFF
NA	once	TRBJ1-2	TRBV6-5	TGTGCCAGCAGTCCCGACGGGGTTAACTATGGCTACACCTTC	CASSPDGVNYGYTF
NA	NA	TRBJ1-1	TRBV7-9	TGTGCCAGCAGCGTGAACAGGGCGGGGAACACTGAAGCTTTCTTT	CASSVNRAGNTEAFF
NA	few	TRBJ2-7	TRBV6-5	TGTGCCAGCAGGCGGGACAGAGCCTACGAGCAGTACTTC	CASRRDRAYEQYF
TRBD2	NA	TRBJ2-1	TRBV28	TGTGCCAGCGGACTAGCGGGAGGTCGGCACAATGAGCAGTTCTTC	CASGLAGGRHNEQFF
NA	few	TRBJ2-5	TRBV18	TGTGCCAGCTCACCACCCCACTACCAAGAGACCCAGTACTTC	CASSPPHYQETQYF